These 24 T cell receptor beta chains originate from one sample sequenced in a study of cytomegalovirus exposure and HLA in healthy donors. The PCR was carried out with 60 Vbeta primers and 13 Jbeta primers. Here immunoSEQ multiplex PCR was the method, and the copy in TCRdb shows in-frame clones only, minus some. The repertoire holds some 110,000 clones, with 75% to 90% as singletons. Source material: PBMCs. Receptors originate from a man in his thirties or forties in good health and CMV-seropositive.

This sequence joins TRBV9 and TRBJ2-5; 11 bases fit TRBD2. Germline V gene data show CDR1 as SGDLS and CDR2 as YYNGEE. The CDR3 is 15 residues long. With V trimmed by 6 bases and J by 2 bases, 6 bases remained unmatched. CDR3 protein: CASTRTSGWQETQYF. The CDR3 nucleotides read TGTGCCAGCACCAGGACTAGCGGGTGGCAAGAGACCCAGTACTTC.

The chain employs TRBV29-1 and TRBJ2-5; 9 bases align to TRBD1. The assigned J gene may be wrong: the sequence end matches TRBJ2-7 better. CDR3 size: 15 residues. Germline V gives CDR1 SQVTM, CDR2 ANQGSEA. This CDR3 reads CSVEGEDRGHYEQYF. CDR3 in DNA: TGCAGCGTTGAAGGGGAGGACAGGGGACACTACGAGCAGTACTTC.

This chain uses TRBV6-5 with TRBJ2-2; D ambiguous. Germline CDR1 is MNHEY and CDR2 is SVGAGI. CDR3 length: 14 residues. V dropped 1 base and J dropped 6 bases, with 9 bases sitting between them. CDR3 in amino acids: CASSYLANPGELFF. In DNA, the CDR3 is TGTGCCAGCAGTTACTTAGCCAACCCCGGGGAGCTGTTTTTT.

This clone was seen more than once but under ten times. DNA of the CDR3: TGTGCCAGCAGTTCTAGACAGGGGGAGAGCAATGAGCAGTTCTTC. Translated, it gives CASSSRQGESNEQFF. The V gene is TRBV28, the J gene TRBJ2-1; 9 nucleotides agree with TRBD1. Germline V gene lookup returns CDR1 MDHEN and CDR2 SYDVKM. The CDR3 sequence is 15 residues long. V lost 4 bases, J lost 6 bases, and 7 bases stayed unmatched.

This chain connects TRBV19 to TRBJ2-7, with 9 bases lining up with TRBD1. Germline V lookup: CDR1 LNHDA, CDR2 SQIVND (reference sequence). Unmatched junction bases numbered 5, after V lost 6 bases and J lost 2 bases. This CDR3 comprises 14 residues. The CDR3 nucleotides read TGTGCCAGTAGCCTCCGGGACAGGGCCTACGAGCAGTACTTC. Amino acids: CASSLRDRAYEQYF.

The chain links TRBV6-5 to TRBJ2-2; 7 bases map to TRBD1. This CDR3 region has 15 residues. From germline, CDR1 is MNHEY and CDR2 SVGAGI. V was clipped by 4 bases and J by 0 bases; unmatched bases: 2. CDR3 residues: CASSSGTANTGELFF. The CDR3 DNA reads as TGTGCCAGCAGTTCCGGGACAGCGAACACCGGGGAGCTGTTTTTT.

V is TRBV7-2 and J is TRBJ1-5, with 8 nucleotides matching TRBD1. CDR3 length: 14 amino acids. In germline, CDR1 is SGHTA, CDR2 FQGNSA. Trimming removed 1 base from V and 6 bases from J; junction bases left unmatched: 2. CDR3 DNA: TGTGCCAGCAGCTTAGGACAGGGGTCTCAGCCCCAGCATTTT. Residues: CASSLGQGSQPQHF.

The chain employs TRBV5-1 and TRBJ1-1; no reliable D call. Germline lookup yields CDR1 SGHRS and CDR2 YFSETQ. Trimming took off 4 bases at V and 1 base at J, with 8 bases between the two ends. The CDR3 spans 13 residues. In DNA form, the CDR3 reads TGCGCCAGCAGCGAGGGAAGGAACACTGAAGCTTTCTTT. It yields the protein CASSEGRNTEAFF.

The genes are TRBV7-2 and TRBJ2-5, with TRBD2 identical over 8 bases. The DNA matches TRBJ2-7 better at its end, which makes the J call doubtful. CDR3 length: 15 amino acids. Germline V gives CDR1 SGHTA, CDR2 FQGNSA. This CDR3 is CASSLWSGGTYEQYF. In DNA, the CDR3 is TGTGCCAGCAGCTTATGGAGCGGGGGAACCTACGAGCAGTACTTC.

The V and J genes are TRBV19 and TRBJ2-4, with TRBD1 identical over 7 bases. CDR3 length: 16 amino acids. Per germline, CDR1 LNHDA and CDR2 SQIVND (reference sequence). Unmatched junction bases numbered 5, after V lost 0 bases and J lost 3 bases. The CDR3 protein is CASSIDGDSRKNIQYF. The CDR3 DNA reads as TGTGCCAGTAGTATAGACGGGGACAGCCGCAAAAACATTCAGTACTTC.

In this sample, this clone turned up a few times. The chain links TRBV5-1 to TRBJ2-1; 9 positions match TRBD1. CDR3 length: 14 residues. Germline values: CDR1 SGHRS, CDR2 YFSETQ. J was trimmed by 7 bases and V by 0 bases; bases with no gene match: 2. The CDR3 region is CASSLGQGVNEQFF. In DNA form, the CDR3 reads TGCGCCAGCAGCTTGGGACAGGGGGTGAATGAGCAGTTCTTC.

The chain is built from TRBV9 and TRBJ2-5; 8 bases align to TRBD2. Germline V gene sequence: CDR1 SGDLS, CDR2 YYNGEE. CDR3 length equals 15 residues. With 2 bases clipped from V and 5 bases from J, the junction kept 8 bases outside the gene matches. CDR3: CASSVGIAGLETQYF. The CDR3 nucleotides are TGTGCCAGCAGCGTTGGAATAGCGGGGCTCGAGACCCAGTACTTC.

The chain employs TRBV5-1 and TRBJ2-7; D possibly corresponds to TRBD1 (6 bases). There are 14 residues in the CDR3. Trimming cost V 9 bases and J 5 bases, with 21 bases left between them. The germline CDR1 and CDR2 sequences are SGHRS and YFSETQ. Here the CDR3 reads CATSGTSDSHEQYF. As DNA, the CDR3 is TGCGCCACCTCGGGGACATCGGATAGCCACGAGCAGTACTTC.

This chain connects TRBV7-9 to TRBJ1-1, with D maybe TRBD1 (6 bases). Trimming took off 4 bases at V and 2 bases at J, with 11 bases between the two ends. The CDR3 has 14 residues. The germline V gene encodes CDR1 SEHNR and CDR2 FQNEAQ (reference sequence). The CDR3 sequence is CASSSWDINTEAFF. CDR3 nucleotides: TGTGCCAGCAGCTCCTGGGACATCAACACTGAAGCTTTCTTT.

The V and J genes are TRBV7-3 and TRBJ2-1; TRBD1 might be the D (6 bases). CDR3 length: 15 residues. The V and J ends lost 0 bases and 6 bases respectively, with 12 bases between them. Germline V gene sequence: CDR1 SGHTA, CDR2 FQGTGA. Here the CDR3 DNA reads TGTGCCAGCAGCTTAACACAGGGTAAGGGCAATGAGCAGTTCTTC. Its protein is CASSLTQGKGNEQFF.

V usage is TRBV28 and J usage is TRBJ2-7; D might be TRBD1 (5 bases). Deletions cut 1 base from V and 2 bases from J, with 12 bases between. Germline V gene data show CDR1 as MDHEN and CDR2 as SYDVKM. There are 15 residues in the CDR3. The chain's CDR3 is CASSLSPGFAYEQYF. The CDR3 nucleotides read TGTGCCAGCAGTTTATCGCCAGGGTTCGCCTACGAGCAGTACTTC.

The genes are TRBV6-4 and TRBJ2-3; D is perhaps TRBD2 (6 bases). Germline CDR1 reads MRHNA; CDR2 reads SNTAGT. The CDR3 has 15 residues. Trimming pared 6 bases from V and 5 bases from J, leaving 18 bases between. Written as DNA, the CDR3 is TGTGCCAGCAGCCGCGAGGCGGGGCCGGGAGATACGCAGTATTTT. Residues: CASSREAGPGDTQYF.

The rearrangement uses TRBV9 and TRBJ1-1; 11 bases match TRBD1. After removal of 0 bases from V and 5 bases from J, the junction contained 3 bases not matched to a gene. The CDR3 has 15 residues. Germline-derived CDR1 and CDR2 are SGDLS and YYNGEE. CDR3 bases: TGTGCCAGCAGCGTAGTTGGGACAGGGGGGACTGAAGCTTTCTTT. This encodes CASSVVGTGGTEAFF.

This clone has just one count. This CDR3 reads CASSLVGRGIDEQYF. The DNA of the CDR3 is TGCGCCAGCAGCTTGGTGGGCAGGGGAATAGACGAGCAGTACTTC. V gene TRBV5-1 combines with J gene TRBJ2-7; TRBD1 is a possible D gene (6 bases). Trimming stripped 0 bases from V and 5 bases from J, with 15 bases between. This CDR3 contains 15 residues. CDR1 and CDR2 from the germline V gene are SGHRS and YFSETQ.

The genes are TRBV19 and TRBJ1-2; the D is unclear. The CDR3 has 14 amino acids. V was clipped by 3 bases and J by 0 bases, with 8 bases between them. Looked up from germline, CDR1 is LNHDA and CDR2 is SQIVND (reference sequence). DNA of the CDR3: TGTGCCAGTAGTATCACGGTAGCTAACTATGGCTACACCTTC. As protein: CASSITVANYGYTF.

The rearrangement uses TRBV9 and TRBJ2-1; a possible D gene is TRBD2 (6 bases). Between the trimmed V and J ends, which lost 3 bases and 6 bases, there was a span of 19 bases. Germline CDR1 reads SGDLS; CDR2 reads YYNGEE. This CDR3 contains 16 residues. In DNA, the CDR3 is TGTGCCAGCAGCGCCCCTCCTGGGACTGCCTTCAATGAGCAGTTCTTC. Its protein is CASSAPPGTAFNEQFF.

The V call is TRBV18, the J call TRBJ1-1; 7 nucleotides match TRBD1. CDR3 length: 16 amino acids. Trimming removed 3 bases from V and 1 base from J; junction bases left unmatched: 8. Per the germline V gene, CDR1 is KGHSH and CDR2 is LQKENI. CDR3 residues: CASSPKGAVRNTEAFF. Here the CDR3 DNA reads TGTGCCAGCTCACCCAAGGGGGCGGTTAGGAACACTGAAGCTTTCTTT.

The chain carries TRBV19 and TRBJ1-2; TRBD1 matches 8 bases. The CDR3 contains 12 residues. Germline V gene lookup returns CDR1 LNHDA and CDR2 SQIVND (reference sequence). V shed 6 bases and J 8 bases; nucleotides not matched to a gene: 5. The CDR3 coding sequence is TGTGCCAGTAGGGCACAGGGGGAAGGCTACACCTTC. Its translation: CASRAQGEGYTF.

This clone has only a few counts. The chain joins TRBV5-1 to TRBJ2-5; TRBD2 might be the D (7 bases). CDR1 SGHRS and CDR2 YFSETQ come from the germline V gene. The CDR3 extends over 17 amino acids. The V end was cut by 0 bases, the J end by 4 bases, with 19 bases between. The CDR3 region has the DNA TGCGCCAGCAGCTTGGTTACGGGGGGCGGTTTAGGAGAGACCCAGTACTTC. It yields the protein CASSLVTGGGLGETQYF.